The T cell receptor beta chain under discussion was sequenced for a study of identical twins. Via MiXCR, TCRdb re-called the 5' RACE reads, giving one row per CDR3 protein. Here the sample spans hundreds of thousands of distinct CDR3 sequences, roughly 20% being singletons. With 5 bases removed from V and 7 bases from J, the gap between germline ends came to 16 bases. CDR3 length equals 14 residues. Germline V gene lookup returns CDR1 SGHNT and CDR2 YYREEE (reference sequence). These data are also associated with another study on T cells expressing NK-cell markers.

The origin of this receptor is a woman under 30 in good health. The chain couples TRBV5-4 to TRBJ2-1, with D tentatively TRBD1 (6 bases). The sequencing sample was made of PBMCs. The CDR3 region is CASSSDRILNEQFF. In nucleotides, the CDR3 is TGTGCCAGCAGTTCTGACAGGATTTTGAATGAGCAGTTCTTC. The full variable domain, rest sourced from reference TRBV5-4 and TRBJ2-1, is ETGVTQSPTHLIKTRGQQVTLRCSSQSGHNTVSWYQQALGQGPQFIFQYYREEENGRGNFPPRFSGLQFPNYSSELNVNALELDDSALYLCASSSDRILNEQFFGPGTRLTVL.